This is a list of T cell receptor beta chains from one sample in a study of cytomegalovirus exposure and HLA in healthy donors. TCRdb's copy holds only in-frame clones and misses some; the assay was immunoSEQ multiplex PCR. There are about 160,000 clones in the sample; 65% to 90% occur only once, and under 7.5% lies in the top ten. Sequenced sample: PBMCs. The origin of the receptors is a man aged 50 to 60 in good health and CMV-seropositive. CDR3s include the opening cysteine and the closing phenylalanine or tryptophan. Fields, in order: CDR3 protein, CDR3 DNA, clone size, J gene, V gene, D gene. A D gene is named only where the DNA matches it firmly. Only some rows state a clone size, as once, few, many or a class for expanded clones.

CATLGTGEDTQYF TGTGCCACTCTGGGAACGGGAGAAGATACGCAGTATTTT once TRBJ2-3 TRBV6-5 -
CASSRDSSSTDTQYF TGTGCCAGCAGCCGGGACAGTTCTAGCACAGATACGCAGTATTTT - TRBJ2-3 TRBV5-6 TRBD1
CASSPGTGRGELFF TGTGCCAGCAGCCCTGGGACAGGGCGCGGGGAGCTGTTTTTT - TRBJ2-2 TRBV7-2 TRBD1
CSVKTGHEQYF TGCAGCGTTAAGACAGGGCACGAGCAGTACTTC - TRBJ2-7 TRBV29-1 TRBD1
CASSPLGDKREAFF TGTGCCAGCTCACCCCTTGGGGACAAGCGAGAAGCTTTCTTT - TRBJ1-1 TRBV18 -
CASSLIQIYGYTF TGTGCCAGCAGCTTAATCCAGATCTATGGCTACACCTTC - TRBJ1-2 TRBV7-4 -
CASGRSKNTEAFF TGTGCCAGCGGCCGTTCAAAGAACACTGAAGCTTTCTTT - TRBJ1-1 TRBV6-1 -
CASSTGQGRTNEKLFF TGTGCCAGCAGCACTGGACAGGGGCGCACTAATGAAAAACTGTTTTTT - TRBJ1-4 TRBV27 TRBD1
CASRRTGPYEQYF TGTGCCAGCAGGAGGACAGGGCCCTACGAGCAGTACTTC once TRBJ2-7 TRBV6-4 TRBD1
CASSYEAGSDNEQFF TGTGCCAGCAGTTACGAGGCGGGGTCAGACAATGAGCAGTTCTTC once TRBJ2-1 TRBV6-5 -
CSVEFQGGQPQHF TGCAGCGTTGAATTCCAGGGGGGTCAGCCCCAGCATTTT - TRBJ1-5 TRBV29-1 TRBD1
CASSAGTGKGEQFF TGCGCCAGCAGCGCCGGGACAGGGAAGGGTGAGCAGTTCTTC - TRBJ2-1 TRBV5-1 TRBD1
CASSETEGVLHF TGTGCCAGCAGTGAAACAGAGGGAGTCCTCCACTTT many TRBJ1-6 TRBV25-1 -
CASGLTTGNSNQPQHF TGTGCTAGTGGTTTGACCACAGGTAATAGCAATCAGCCCCAGCATTTT - TRBJ1-5 TRBV12-5 -
CASSLEDYNSPLHF TGTGCCAGCAGTCTGGAGGATTATAATTCACCCCTCCACTTT - TRBJ1-6 TRBV7-9 -
CAWSPGTASPLHF TGTGCCTGGAGCCCCGGGACAGCCTCACCCCTCCACTTT - TRBJ1-6 TRBV30 TRBD1
CASDDSRSGSSYNEQFF TGTGCCAGCGACGACTCTAGAAGCGGGAGCTCCTACAATGAGCAGTTCTTC - TRBJ2-1 TRBV2 TRBD2
CASSPGLARHEQYF TGTGCCAGCAGCCCGGGACTAGCTAGGCACGAGCAGTACTTC once TRBJ2-7 TRBV14 TRBD2
CASSEGGLRDYNEQFF TGTGCCAGCAGCGAGGGCGGGCTTAGGGACTACAATGAGCAGTTCTTC - TRBJ2-1 TRBV9 -
CASSSEVLSGTEAFF TGTGCCAGTAGTTCCGAGGTCCTATCGGGCACTGAAGCTTTCTTT - TRBJ1-1 TRBV19 -
CASLWSGQGVSYGYTF TGTGCCAGCTTATGGTCCGGACAGGGCGTGTCCTATGGCTACACCTTC once TRBJ1-2 TRBV7-9 TRBD1
CASSSSGHTNYGYTF TGTGCCAGCAGCTCGAGTGGGCATACTAACTATGGCTACACCTTC - TRBJ1-2 TRBV5-5 -
CASSLAEGTEAFF TGTGCCAGCAGCCTCGCGGAGGGGACTGAAGCTTTCTTT - TRBJ1-1 TRBV7-9 -
CASSLGRGQGINQPQHF TGTGCCAGCAGCTTAGGTAGGGGGCAGGGCATCAATCAGCCCCAGCATTTT - TRBJ1-5 TRBV13 TRBD1
CASIGRDPQGTQYF TGTGCCAGCATTGGGCGGGATCCACAAGGGACCCAGTACTTC - TRBJ2-5 TRBV25-1 -
CASSMYRGPGNQPQHF TGTGCCAGTAGTATGTACAGGGGGCCTGGCAATCAGCCCCAGCATTTT - TRBJ1-5 TRBV19 TRBD1
CASSLGTDGYNEQFF TGTGCCAGCAGCTTGGGAACAGATGGCTACAATGAGCAGTTCTTC - TRBJ2-1 TRBV5-4 -
CASSKRQGAGQPQHF TGTGCCAGCAGTAAGAGACAGGGGGCAGGACAGCCCCAGCATTTT - TRBJ1-5 TRBV6-6 TRBD1
CASSTRGRGDTQYF TGTGCCAGCAGTACCAGGGGGCGCGGGGATACGCAGTATTTT - TRBJ2-3 TRBV6-5 TRBD1
CSSSSGETYGYTF TGTTCCAGCAGCTCGGGTGAGACCTATGGCTACACCTTC once TRBJ1-2 TRBV7-9 -
CASSQALSETQYF TGCGCCAGCAGCCAGGCTTTAAGTGAGACCCAGTACTTC - TRBJ2-5 TRBV4-1 -
CASSSRTGGAVNTIYF TGTGCCAGTAGTTCAAGAACAGGGGGCGCGGTAAACACCATATATTTT - TRBJ1-3 TRBV19 TRBD1
CASSLGSGGTEAFF TGTGCCAGCAGCTTGGGTTCGGGTGGCACTGAAGCTTTCTTT - TRBJ1-1 TRBV5-4 -
CASSFRPPGTSGVKLSYEQYF TGTGCCAGCAGTTTTCGCCCCCCCGGGACTAGCGGGGTGAAACTCTCCTACGAGCAGTACTTC - TRBJ2-7 TRBV27 TRBD2
CASSLSGAPDTQYF TGTGCCAGCAGCCTCAGCGGGGCCCCAGATACGCAGTATTTT - TRBJ2-3 TRBV9 TRBD2
CASSQDPRGIAGGYTF TGTGCCAGCTCTCAAGATCCCCGGGGAATTGCCGGTGGCTACACCTTC - TRBJ1-2 TRBV18 -
CASRSGTGDQQQYF TGTGCCAGCAGGTCCGGGACAGGGGACCAGCAGCAGTACTTC once TRBJ2-7 TRBV7-2 TRBD1
CASLRSYNSPLHF TGTGCCAGCCTCCGCTCCTATAATTCACCCCTCCACTTT - TRBJ1-6 TRBV6-1 -
CASSLEASASKEQFF TGTGCCAGCAGCTTAGAGGCTAGCGCGAGTAAGGAGCAGTTCTTC - TRBJ2-1 TRBV13 -
CASSAPSAGEKLFF TGCGCCAGCAGCGCCCCATCCGCGGGCGAAAAACTGTTTTTT - TRBJ1-4 TRBV5-1 -
CASSLWDRENEQFF TGTGCCAGCAGCCTTTGGGACAGGGAGAATGAGCAGTTCTTC - TRBJ2-1 TRBV5-4 TRBD1
CASSLPPANYGYTF TGTGCCAGCAGTTTACCCCCCGCGAACTATGGCTACACCTTC - TRBJ1-2 TRBV28 -
CASSPRLDRGSYNEQFF TGTGCCAGCTCACCACGCCTGGACAGGGGGTCCTACAATGAGCAGTTCTTC - TRBJ2-1 TRBV18 TRBD1
CASSSSGGSPLHF TGTGCCAGCAGCTCAAGCGGAGGGTCACCCCTCCACTTT - TRBJ1-6 TRBV7-9 -
CASSPLRAQETQYF TGTGCCAGCTCACCACTCAGGGCCCAAGAGACCCAGTACTTC - TRBJ2-5 TRBV18 -
CASSPRGGAEETQYF TGTGCCAGCAGTCCCCGGGGGGGGGCAGAGGAGACCCAGTACTTC few TRBJ2-5 TRBV25-1 TRBD2
CASSFSGGTNEKLFF TGTGCCAGCAGCTTCTCAGGGGGAACTAATGAAAAACTGTTTTTT - TRBJ1-4 TRBV7-6 TRBD1
CASSPYRTGGVEQYF TGTGCCAGCAGTCCGTACAGGACAGGGGGGGTAGAGCAGTACTTC - TRBJ2-7 TRBV6-1 TRBD1
CASSSTGGVTEAFF TGTGCCAGCAGCTCGACAGGGGGCGTCACTGAAGCTTTCTTT - TRBJ1-1 TRBV7-2 TRBD1
CASSELDPGLAGATGELFF TGTGCCAGCAGTGAATTGGACCCGGGACTAGCGGGAGCGACCGGGGAGCTGTTTTTT - TRBJ2-2 TRBV6-1 TRBD2
CASSQSRRLVTDTQYF TGTGCCAGCAGCCAGAGTCGGCGGTTGGTCACAGATACGCAGTATTTT - TRBJ2-3 TRBV7-8 -
CAIGNGIGYEQYF TGTGCCATCGGAAACGGGATTGGGTACGAGCAGTACTTC - TRBJ2-7 TRBV10-3 -
CASSLGAGAGSYEQYF TGTGCCAGCAGCTTGGGTGCAGGAGCGGGGAGCTACGAGCAGTACTTC once TRBJ2-7 TRBV5-6 TRBD2
CASSPLTGARSADTQYF TGTGCCAGCAGTCCTTTGACAGGGGCCCGGTCGGCAGATACGCAGTATTTT - TRBJ2-3 TRBV28 TRBD1
CASSSDPGPGTEAFF TGTGCCAGCAGCTCCGACCCAGGACCGGGGACTGAAGCTTTCTTT - TRBJ1-1 TRBV13 -
CASSSDRVYEQYF TGTGCCAGTAGTTCCGACCGGGTCTACGAGCAGTACTTC - TRBJ2-7 TRBV19 -
CASLALDTQYF TGTGCCAGCCTGGCCCTCGATACGCAGTATTTT - TRBJ2-3 TRBV6-1 -
CASSSQGAGANVLTF TGCGCCAGCAGCTCCCAGGGTGCCGGGGCCAACGTCCTGACTTTC - TRBJ2-6 TRBV5-1 -
CSVDRTGQGYTF TGCAGCGTTGACAGGACAGGGCAGGGCTACACCTTC - TRBJ1-2 TRBV29-1 TRBD1
CASTLGQNTEAFF TGTGCCAGTACCTTGGGGCAGAACACTGAAGCTTTCTTT - TRBJ1-1 TRBV19 -